Below, 13 T cell receptor beta chains from the same sample are listed, as sequenced in a study of blood T cell repertoires in COVID-19. Using immunoSEQ multiplex PCR, the repertoire was profiled, and TCRdb retains in-frame clones only, with some absent. The sample consists of about 82,000 clones, just under 85% of them appearing once. Source material: peripheral blood. Receptor source: an elderly man with active or convalescent COVID-19.

The rearrangement links TRBV5-1 to TRBJ2-2, with D perhaps matching TRBD2 (5 bases). Germline loops: CDR1 SGHRS, CDR2 YFSETQ. The ends were cut back, 0 bases at V and 7 bases at J, with 10 bases in the middle. The CDR3 has 14 amino acids. The CDR3 nucleotides are TGCGCCAGCAGCTTGGGGTTCGGGATCGGGGAGCTGTTTTTT. Translation gives CASSLGFGIGELFF.

The gene calls are TRBV5-1 and TRBJ1-5; D gene ambiguous. V dropped 0 bases and J dropped 1 base, with 11 bases sitting between them. Germline CDR1 and CDR2: SGHRS and YFSETQ. CDR3 size: 16 residues. The CDR3 DNA reads TGCGCCAGCAGCTTGGCACCCCTGGGCAGCAATCAGCCCCAGCATTTT. Residues: CASSLAPLGSNQPQHF. The whole variable domain, remainder taken from reference TRBV5-1 and TRBJ1-5, is KAGVTQTPRYLIKTRGQQVTLSCSPISGHRSVSWYQQTPGQGLQFLFEYFSETQRNKGNFPGRFSGRQFSNSRSEMNVSTLELGDSALYLCASSLAPLGSNQPQHFGDGTRLSIL.

The rearrangement links TRBV19 to TRBJ1-1; 9 nucleotides line up with TRBD1. The CDR3 is 16 amino acids. The germline V gene encodes CDR1 LNHDA and CDR2 SQIVND (reference sequence). V shed 5 bases, J shed 5 bases, and the junction held 12 bases outside the gene matches. This CDR3 is CASSPGTGMFGTEAFF. The CDR3 DNA reads as TGTGCCAGTAGTCCCGGGACAGGGATGTTTGGGACTGAAGCTTTCTTT. The complete variable domain, with remaining parts taken from reference TRBV19 and TRBJ1-1, reads DGGITQSPKYLFRKEGQNVTLSCEQNLNHDAMYWYRQDPGQGLRLIYYSQIVNDFQKGDIAEGYSVSREKKESFPLTVTSAQKNPTAFYLCASSPGTGMFGTEAFFGQGTRLTVV.

This chain uses TRBV12-1 with TRBJ1-2; the table names TRBD1, a call not compared with the DNA. TRBV12-1 is annotated as a pseudogene. CDR3 length: 15 amino acids. Here the CDR3 DNA reads TGTGCCAGCAGCTTTGCGTTGACAGGGGTCTATGGCTACACCTTC. Protein product: CASSFALTGVYGYTF.

The CDR3 region has the DNA TGTGCCAGCAGCTTAGTTGGGGGGGGAGAGACCCAGTACTTC. Encoded protein: CASSLVGGGETQYF. J is TRBJ2-5 and V is TRBV7-2; the match to TRBD2 covers 7 bases. Per germline, CDR1 SGHTA and CDR2 FQGNSA. V was clipped by 1 base and J by 4 bases; unmatched bases: 3. The CDR3 sequence is 14 residues long. Variable domain in full (rest from reference TRBV7-2 and TRBJ2-5): GAGVSQSPSNKVTEKGKDVELRCDPISGHTALYWYRQSLGQGLEFLIYFQGNSAPDKSGLPSDRFSAERTGGSVSTLTIQRTQQEDSAVYLCASSLVGGGETQYFGPGTRLLVL.

V is TRBV2 and J is TRBJ2-3; D is perhaps TRBD2 (6 bases). Looked up from germline, CDR1 is SNHLY and CDR2 is FYNNEI. The V and J ends lost 8 bases and 5 bases respectively, with 14 bases between them. This CDR3 has 13 residues. CDR3 sequence reads: CASRDLVLDTQYF. In nucleotides, the CDR3 is TGTGCCAGCCGGGACTTAGTCCTAGATACGCAGTATTTT.

This clone turned up a few times. The V and J genes are TRBV5-1 and TRBJ1-1; TRBD1 matches at 8 bases. The CDR3 length is 15 residues. The germline V gene encodes CDR1 SGHRS and CDR2 YFSETQ. The V segment lost 4 bases and the J segment 0 bases; nucleotides outside the gene matches: 5. CDR3 sequence: CASSTRTGMNTEAFF. The CDR3 DNA reads TGCGCCAGCAGCACCAGGACAGGGATGAACACTGAAGCTTTCTTT.

This chain links TRBV7-2 with TRBJ2-1, with 10 bases identical to TRBD2. The CDR3 is 17 amino acids. The V gene's germline CDR1 is SGHTA and CDR2 FQGNSA. The junction had 17 bases not matched to a gene; V was cut back by 7 bases and J by 8 bases. CDR3 DNA sequence: TGTGCCAGCAACCTACCGAGGGTAGCGGGGGGTGTGGATGAGCAGTTCTTC. Translated: CASNLPRVAGGVDEQFF.

This chain uses TRBV5-1 with TRBJ2-1, with 9 bases aligning to TRBD2. Trimming took 8 bases from V and 9 from J; bases not matched to a gene: 12. Looked up from germline, CDR1 is SGHRS and CDR2 is YFSETQ. The CDR3 spans 14 residues. CDR3 coding DNA: TGCGCCAGTGCAAGACTAGCGGAAGCATCTGAGCAGTTCTTC. Translated, it gives CASARLAEASEQFF.

The chain employs TRBV19 and TRBJ1-1, with 8 bases lining up with TRBD1. The CDR3 totals 18 residues. CDR1 LNHDA and CDR2 SQIVND come from the germline V gene (reference sequence). V shed 3 bases, J shed 0 bases, and the junction held 12 bases outside the gene matches. CDR3 sequence reads: CASSIGLTGVGMNTEAFF. Here the CDR3 DNA reads TGTGCCAGTAGTATCGGTCTGACAGGGGTCGGTATGAACACTGAAGCTTTCTTT.

The chain joins TRBV6-5 to TRBJ2-5; D may be TRBD2 (7 bases). This CDR3 comprises 15 residues. Trimming took 2 bases from V and 5 from J, leaving 15 bases between them. Germline V gene data show CDR1 as MNHEY and CDR2 as SVGAGI. CDR3 residues: CASSYTDRRGETQYF. CDR3 DNA sequence: TGTGCCAGCAGTTACACAGACAGGCGGGGGGAGACCCAGTACTTC.

This sequence joins TRBV28 and TRBJ2-7, with 10 bases matching TRBD1. Germline assignment: CDR1 MDHEN and CDR2 SYDVKM. CDR3 length: 16 residues. V was pared by 5 bases and J by 2 bases, with 9 bases of the junction left unmatched. CDR3 protein: CASSPETGGLPYEQYV. The CDR3 coding sequence is TGTGCCAGCAGTCCAGAGACAGGGGGCCTTCCCTACGAGCAGTACGTC.

This sequence joins TRBV2 and TRBJ1-2; no clear D gene. V lost 0 bases, J lost 5 bases, and 7 bases lay in between. The CDR3 sequence is 13 residues long. Germline CDR1 reads SNHLY; CDR2 reads FYNNEI. CDR3 in DNA: TGTGCCAGCAGTGAAGCGGCGGTTTATGGCTACACCTTC. Its protein product is CASSEAAVYGYTF. Combining the CDR3 with reference TRBV2 and TRBJ1-2 gives the whole variable domain EPEVTQTPSHQVTQMGQEVILRCVPISNHLYFYWYRQILGQKVEFLVSFYNNEISEKSEIFDDQFSVERPDGSNFTLKIRSTKLEDSAMYFCASSEAAVYGYTFGSGTRLTVV.